The 6 T cell receptor beta chains in this list originate from one sample, sequenced in a study of neurological immune-mediated disorders. TCRdb re-derived calls from the 5' RACE reads in MiXCR, one entry per CDR3 protein. The repertoire includes roughly 66,000 distinct CDR3 sequences, roughly 4.9% of them detected once, and about 2% sits in the top ten. Sequencing was done on a sample of PBMCs. These receptors came from a woman in her 70s with multiple sclerosis.

This clonotype occurred many times. The chain links TRBV20-1 to TRBJ1-1; D is unresolved. V lost 8 bases, J lost 1 base, and 8 bases lay in between. The CDR3 spans 11 residues. Germline CDR1 reads DFQATT; CDR2 reads SNEGSKA (reference sequence). The CDR3 sequence: CSIWENTEAFF. DNA of the CDR3: TGCAGTATTTGGGAGAACACTGAAGCTTTCTTT.

This clonotype was seen many times. CDR3 protein: CSARVGGGLKNTEAFF. CDR3 DNA sequence: TGCAGTGCTAGAGTGGGGGGGGGCTTGAAGAACACTGAAGCTTTCTTT. This chain uses TRBV20-1 with TRBJ1-1, with D perhaps TRBD1 (6 bases). This CDR3 region has 16 residues. Germline V gene lookup returns CDR1 DFQATT and CDR2 SNEGSKA (reference sequence). The V and J ends lost 1 base and 1 base respectively, with 16 bases between them.

The sample holds many counts of this clonotype. The rearrangement joins TRBV5-6 to TRBJ1-4, with D unclear. Per germline, CDR1 SGHDT and CDR2 YYEEEE. CDR3 length: 14 amino acids. V dropped 1 base and J dropped 7 bases, with 11 bases sitting between them. The CDR3 coding sequence is TGTGCCAGCAGCTTGTTAGCCCCCCGTGAAAAACTGTTTTTT. Protein product: CASSLLAPREKLFF.

The chain recombines TRBV5-1 with TRBJ2-3; 14 bases map to TRBD2. Germline V gives CDR1 SGHRS, CDR2 YFSETQ. The V gene end was trimmed by 4 bases and the J gene end by 2 bases; junction bases not matched to a gene: 12. The CDR3 is made up of 19 amino acids. As DNA, the CDR3 is TGCGCCAGCAGCGGAAGACTAGCGGGAGGGCCGTCGGACACAGATACGCAGTATTTT. Translating gives CASSGRLAGGPSDTDTQYF.

This clonotype has ten or more counts. This chain uses TRBV27 with TRBJ1-1; D call uncertain. This CDR3 spans 11 amino acids. V lost 4 bases and J lost 4, with 4 bases in between. From germline, CDR1 is MNHEY and CDR2 SMNVEV (reference sequence). The CDR3 spells CASSWGTEAFF. DNA for the CDR3: TGTGCCAGCAGTTGGGGCACTGAAGCTTTCTTT.

The rearrangement links TRBV4-3 to TRBJ2-7; 9 positions agree with TRBD2. The CDR3 spans 16 residues. V lost 3 bases to trimming and J lost 2 bases; unmatched junction nucleotides: 8. CDR1 and CDR2 (germline): LGHNA, YSLEER. The CDR3 coding sequence is TGCGCCAGCAGCCAGGATAGCGGGAGACCCGCCTACGAGCAGTACTTC. This encodes CASSQDSGRPAYEQYF.